The 20 T cell receptor beta chains presented below share a single source sample, sequenced in a study of blood T cell repertoires in COVID-19. Sequencing used immunoSEQ multiplex PCR; TCRdb keeps in-frame clones, though not all of them. The data contain roughly 70,000 clones, 70% to 85% of them singletons. Sequencing used peripheral blood. Every receptor here comes from a woman in her sixties or seventies with acute or convalescent COVID-19.

This CDR3 is CATSRDRVRNTEAFF. For the CDR3, the DNA is TGTGCCACCAGCAGAGATCGGGTTCGGAACACTGAAGCTTTCTTT. The V call is TRBV15, the J call TRBJ1-1, with no clear D. V lost 0 bases and J 1 base, leaving 9 bases between the germline ends. This CDR3 contains 15 residues. Germline V CDR1 and CDR2: LNHNV, YYDKDF (reference sequence).

The chain uses TRBV11-2 and TRBJ1-2, with 7 bases identical to TRBD1. The CDR3 has 14 residues. Germline CDR1 and CDR2: SGHAT and FQNNGV. Trimming removed 3 bases from V and 5 bases from J; junction bases left unmatched: 6. This CDR3 reads CASSFLQGPYGYTF. The CDR3, as DNA: TGTGCCAGCAGCTTCTTACAGGGGCCGTATGGCTACACCTTC.

The rearrangement links TRBV11-2 to TRBJ2-3; D uncertain. Germline V lookup: CDR1 SGHAT, CDR2 FQNNGV. The CDR3 has 13 residues. V was cut by 6 bases and J by 2 bases, with 9 bases left in between. As DNA, the CDR3 is TGTGCCAGCAGTGTTACTAACACAGATACGCAGTATTTT. Its translation: CASSVTNTDTQYF.

CDR3 loop: CASSFGQLATEAFF. The CDR3 bases are TGTGCCAGCAGCTTCGGACAATTGGCCACTGAAGCTTTCTTT. The chain employs TRBV9 and TRBJ1-1, with D possibly TRBD1 on 5 matching bases. Trimming removed 4 bases at V and 4 bases at J, with 14 bases between. The CDR3 covers 14 residues. The germline gives CDR1 SGDLS, CDR2 YYNGEE.

The rearrangement links TRBV29-1 to TRBJ2-7; TRBD1 agrees at 10 bases. V gave up 4 bases and J gave up 3 bases; unmatched junction bases: 6. The CDR3 length is 14 residues. The germline CDR1 and CDR2 sequences are SQVTM and ANQGSEA. The CDR3 reads CSVARRDRGYEQYF. The CDR3 DNA reads TGCAGCGTTGCCCGTCGGGACAGGGGCTACGAGCAGTACTTC.

The rearrangement joins TRBV9 to TRBJ1-1; unclear D gene. With 4 bases removed from V and 7 bases from J, the gap between germline ends came to 20 bases. The germline CDR1 and CDR2 sequences are SGDLS and YYNGEE. The CDR3 is 15 residues long. In nucleotides, the CDR3 is TGTGCCAGCAGCCCCCAAGGTAATCTTGAGGGTGAAGCTTTCTTT. Translation: CASSPQGNLEGEAFF.

With respect to this clone: Other DNA sequences in the same sample also yield this CDR3. The chain employs TRBV15 and TRBJ1-4, with 8 positions matching TRBD1. CDR3 length equals 15 residues. Germline V lookup: CDR1 LNHNV, CDR2 YYDKDF (reference sequence). Trimming cost V 1 base and J 7 bases; bases outside gene matches: 5. Written as DNA, the CDR3 is TGTGCCACCAGCAGAGGTCAGGGGGCGCGTGAAAAACTGTTTTTT. It yields the protein CATSRGQGAREKLFF.

The chain joins TRBV24-1 to TRBJ1-5; possibly TRBD1 for D (5 bases). Trimming left V 5 bases short and J 7 bases short, with 11 bases between. Germline V gives CDR1 KGHDR, CDR2 SFDVKD. The CDR3 runs to 13 residues. The CDR3: CATSARGSQPQHF. The CDR3 nucleotides read TGTGCCACCAGTGCGCGGGGGAGCCAGCCCCAGCATTTT.

V and J are TRBV19 and TRBJ1-4, with TRBD1 matching over 10 bases. Per the germline V gene, CDR1 is LNHDA and CDR2 is SQIVND (reference sequence). J was trimmed by 5 bases and V by 1 base; bases with no gene match: 7. This CDR3 contains 17 residues. The CDR3 DNA reads TGTGCCAGTAGTATAGGACAGGGGGCGCCTGGAAATGAAAAACTGTTTTTT. Translating it yields CASSIGQGAPGNEKLFF. Full variable domain (rest looked up from reference TRBV19 and TRBJ1-4): DGGITQSPKYLFRKEGQNVTLSCEQNLNHDAMYWYRQDPGQGLRLIYYSQIVNDFQKGDIAEGYSVSREKKESFPLTVTSAQKNPTAFYLCASSIGQGAPGNEKLFFGSGTQLSVL.

This sequence joins TRBV28 and TRBJ1-2; 10 bases fit TRBD1. The CDR3 runs 14 residues. V was pared by 5 bases and J by 8 bases, with 8 bases of the junction left unmatched. Germline V lookup: CDR1 MDHEN, CDR2 SYDVKM. CDR3 amino acids: CASSPRTGGWGYTF. The CDR3, as DNA: TGTGCCAGCAGTCCACGGACAGGGGGTTGGGGCTACACCTTC.

J is TRBJ1-1 and V is TRBV7-2; D unclear. V lost 2 bases to trimming and J lost 5 bases, with 9 bases between them. CDR1 and CDR2 from the germline V gene are SGHTA and FQGNSA. The CDR3 loop spans 13 amino acids. In DNA, the CDR3 is TGTGCCAGCAGCTTAAACAGACGAACTGAAGCTTTCTTT. Amino acids: CASSLNRRTEAFF.

This clone was observed once. The CDR3 sequence: CAGGRTGGAGGYTF. The CDR3 DNA sequence: TGTGCCGGAGGAAGGACAGGGGGCGCGGGAGGCTACACCTTC. This chain joins TRBV6-1 and TRBJ1-2; the match to TRBD1 covers 11 bases. The CDR3 consists of 14 residues. From germline, CDR1 is MNHNS and CDR2 SASEGT. Germline trimming cut 11 bases from V and 8 bases from J; bases unmatched to any gene: 13.

The CDR3 region is CASSLLGGPHQPQHF. In DNA form, the CDR3 reads TGTGCCAGCAGCTTACTCGGGGGGCCTCATCAGCCCCAGCATTTT. This chain joins TRBV7-2 and TRBJ1-5, with D possibly being TRBD1 (6 bases). The germline V gene has CDR1 SGHTA and CDR2 FQGNSA. With 2 bases removed from V and 5 bases from J, the gap between germline ends came to 13 bases. The CDR3 runs 15 residues.

The chain combines TRBV7-9 with TRBJ1-6; D not resolved. V lost 4 bases to trimming and J lost 13 bases, with 11 bases between them. This CDR3 comprises 12 residues. Per the germline V gene, CDR1 is SEHNR and CDR2 is FQNEAQ (reference sequence). In DNA, the CDR3 is TGTGCCAGCAGCTCTATGTACCCGCCCCTCCACTTT. Translation gives CASSSMYPPLHF.

The chain uses TRBV27 and TRBJ1-1, with D maybe TRBD1 (5 bases). The CDR3 consists of 14 residues. V was cut by 3 bases and J by 2 bases, with 10 bases left in between. Germline CDR1 and CDR2: MNHEY and SMNVEV (reference sequence). CDR3 nucleotides: TGTGCCAGCAGTTTGGGCAGGGTAAACACTGAAGCTTTCTTT. Translating it yields CASSLGRVNTEAFF.

The rearrangement links TRBV7-9 to TRBJ2-7; 9 nucleotides match TRBD1. The CDR3 covers 14 residues. The V segment lost 5 bases and the J segment 5 bases; nucleotides outside the gene matches: 7. Germline CDR1 is SEHNR and CDR2 is FQNEAQ (reference sequence). CDR3 protein: CASSPEGQGNEQYF. Written as DNA, the CDR3 is TGTGCCAGCAGCCCAGAGGGACAGGGTAACGAGCAGTACTTC.

The V gene is TRBV24-1, the J gene TRBJ1-5, with 8 bases lining up with TRBD1. V shed 3 bases, J shed 7 bases, and the junction held 10 bases outside the gene matches. Germline CDR1 reads KGHDR; CDR2 reads SFDVKD. This CDR3 has 16 amino acids. CDR3 amino acids: CATSDGRTGNIQPQHF. The CDR3 DNA follows: TGTGCCACCAGTGATGGTAGGACAGGGAACATCCAGCCCCAGCATTTT.

The V and J genes are TRBV6-5 and TRBJ2-7, with D possibly matching TRBD2 (7 bases). The CDR3 consists of 15 residues. Trimming took 2 bases from V and 2 from J, leaving 13 bases between them. The germline CDR1 and CDR2 sequences are MNHEY and SVGAGI. CDR3 sequence reads: CASSYVGGRTYEQYF. CDR3 nucleotides: TGTGCCAGCAGTTACGTGGGGGGGCGAACCTACGAGCAGTACTTC.

The rearrangement joins TRBV11-3 to TRBJ2-2; no clear D. Germline CDR1 SGHNT, CDR2 YENEEA. This CDR3 is 13 amino acids long. Trimming shortened V by 7 bases and J by 0 bases, and 6 bases separated the two germline ends. Here the CDR3 reads CASMATNTGELFF. CDR3 nucleotides: TGTGCCAGCATGGCAACGAACACCGGGGAGCTGTTTTTT.

The chain uses TRBV2 and TRBJ1-2; a weak D match, TRBD1 (5 bases). CDR3 length: 14 amino acids. CDR1 and CDR2 from the germline V gene are SNHLY and FYNNEI. Trimming left V 0 bases short and J 8 bases short, with 13 bases between. The CDR3 bases are TGTGCCAGCAGTGAAGCCAGGGTGCCAGAAGGCTACACCTTC. Translation: CASSEARVPEGYTF. Supplemented by reference TRBV2 and TRBJ1-2, the full variable domain reads EPEVTQTPSHQVTQMGQEVILRCVPISNHLYFYWYRQILGQKVEFLVSFYNNEISEKSEIFDDQFSVERPDGSNFTLKIRSTKLEDSAMYFCASSEARVPEGYTFGSGTRLTVV.